A selection of T cell receptor beta chains follows, all from one sample in a study of T cells in Graves' hyperthyroidism and ophthalmopathy. TCRdb reanalysed the multiplex PCR reads using MiXCR and keeps one entry per CDR3 protein. The table has over 500,000 distinct CDR3 sequences, over 15% seen once. The sequencing input was blood. The receptors derive from a woman aged 18-30 years with Graves' ophthalmopathy. CDR3s leave out the opening cysteine and the closing phenylalanine or tryptophan.

v_call: TRBV10-3; cdr3_aa: AIRGMLSYEQY
v_call: TRBV5-1; cdr3_aa: ASSPWANMNTEAF
v_call: TRBV3-1; cdr3_aa: ASSQGPGHYGYT
v_call: TRBV28; cdr3_aa: ASSLSQGAWGTDTQY
v_call: TRBV5-1; cdr3_aa: ASSLAPGEQY
v_call: TRBV4-2; cdr3_aa: ASSQDSEGGDEQF
v_call: TRBV20-1; cdr3_aa: SASSDTGGSQPQH
v_call: TRBV12-3/TRBV12-4; cdr3_aa: ASSFSGSGNTIY
v_call: TRBV7-2; cdr3_aa: ASSGRVGQPQH
v_call: TRBV30; cdr3_aa: AWTSSGNTIY
v_call: TRBV30; cdr3_aa: AWTRDLSNYGYT
v_call: TRBV7-2; cdr3_aa: ASRRAGTPTTGELF
v_call: TRBV2; cdr3_aa: ASSDRLAGTNEQF
v_call: TRBV4-1; cdr3_aa: ASSQESGAGRREETQY
v_call: TRBV2; cdr3_aa: ASSERQGTEAF
v_call: TRBV29-1; cdr3_aa: SVDGTALGGGYT
v_call: TRBV5-1; cdr3_aa: ASSLQSGQETQY
v_call: TRBV6-2/TRBV6-3; cdr3_aa: AGQGAEDYGYT
v_call: TRBV12-3/TRBV12-4; cdr3_aa: ASKGQAGNQPQH
v_call: TRBV12-3/TRBV12-4; cdr3_aa: ASSLDRHSNQPQH